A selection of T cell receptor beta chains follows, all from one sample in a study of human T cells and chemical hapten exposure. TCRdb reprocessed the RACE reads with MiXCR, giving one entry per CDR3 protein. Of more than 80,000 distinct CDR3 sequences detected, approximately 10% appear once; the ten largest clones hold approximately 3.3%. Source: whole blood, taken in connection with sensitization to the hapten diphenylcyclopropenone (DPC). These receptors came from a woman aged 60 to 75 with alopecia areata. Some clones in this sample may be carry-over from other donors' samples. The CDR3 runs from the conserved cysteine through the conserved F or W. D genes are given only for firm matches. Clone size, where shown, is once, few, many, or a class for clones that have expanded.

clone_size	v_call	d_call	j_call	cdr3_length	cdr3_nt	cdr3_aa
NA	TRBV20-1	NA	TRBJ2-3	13	TGCAGTGCTAGTTACGGGACCACAGATACGCAGTATTTT	CSASYGTTDTQYF
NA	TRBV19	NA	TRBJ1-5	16	TGTGCCAGTAGTATAGTCCGGGGGCAGGGAAATCAGCCCCAGCATTTT	CASSIVRGQGNQPQHF
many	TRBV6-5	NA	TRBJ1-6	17	TGTGCCAGCAGTTCCCCCGGGGGTTCCGTCTATAATTCACCCCTCCACTTT	CASSSPGGSVYNSPLHF
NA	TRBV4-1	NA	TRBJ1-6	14	TGCGCCAGCAGCCAAGATCGACAGGTCGGGGCCCTCCACTTT	CASSQDRQVGALHF
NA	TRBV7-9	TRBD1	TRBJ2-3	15	TGTGCCAGCAGCCCCGGGACAGGGGGTCCAGATACGCAGTATTTT	CASSPGTGGPDTQYF
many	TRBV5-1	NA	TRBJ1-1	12	TGCGCCAGCAGCTTAGCGGGGGCAAAAGCTTTCTTT	CASSLAGAKAFF
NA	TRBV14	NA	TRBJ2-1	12	TGTGCCAGCAGCAGGATCTGGAGCGAGCAGTTCTTC	CASSRIWSEQFF
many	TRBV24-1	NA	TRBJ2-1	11	TGTGCCACCAGTGGTGGGGGTGAGCAGTTCTTC	CATSGGGEQFF
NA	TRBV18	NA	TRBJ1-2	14	TGTGCCAGCTCACCCGGCGGGGCCTACGAGGGCTACACCTTC	CASSPGGAYEGYTF
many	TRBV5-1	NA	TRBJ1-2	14	TGCGCCAGCAGCCGGCCGCTCCCCGGCGGGGGCTACACCTTC	CASSRPLPGGGYTF
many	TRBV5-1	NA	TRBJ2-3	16	TGCGCCAGCAGCCCGGGACGGGGGGCCCTCACAGATACGCAGTATTTT	CASSPGRGALTDTQYF
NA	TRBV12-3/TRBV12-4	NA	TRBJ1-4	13	TGTGCCAGCAGTTTCTATGCGGGCGAAAAACTGTTTTTT	CASSFYAGEKLFF
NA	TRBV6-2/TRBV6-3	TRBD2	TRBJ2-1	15	TGTGCCAGCAGGAGCGGGGGGACTACCTACAATGAGCAGTTCTTC	CASRSGGTTYNEQFF
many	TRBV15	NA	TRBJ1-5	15	TGTGCCACCAGGGGGGAGGGCAGGGGAAATCAGCCCCAGCATTTT	CATRGEGRGNQPQHF
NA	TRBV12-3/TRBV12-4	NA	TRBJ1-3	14	TGTGCCAGCAGTTTCCCAGGGTCTGGAAACACCATATATTTT	CASSFPGSGNTIYF
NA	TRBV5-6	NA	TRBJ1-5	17	TGTGCCAGCAGCAAGGGGAGAGTGATATGGGGCAATCAGCCCCAGCATTTT	CASSKGRVIWGNQPQHF
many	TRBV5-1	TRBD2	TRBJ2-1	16	TGCGCCAGCAGCTTGCGCCCAGCGGGGGGTGACAATGAGCAGTTCTTC	CASSLRPAGGDNEQFF
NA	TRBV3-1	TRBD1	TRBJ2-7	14	TGTGCCAGCAGCCCACTCGGGACAGGCCTTTGGCAGTACTTC	CASSPLGTGLWQYF